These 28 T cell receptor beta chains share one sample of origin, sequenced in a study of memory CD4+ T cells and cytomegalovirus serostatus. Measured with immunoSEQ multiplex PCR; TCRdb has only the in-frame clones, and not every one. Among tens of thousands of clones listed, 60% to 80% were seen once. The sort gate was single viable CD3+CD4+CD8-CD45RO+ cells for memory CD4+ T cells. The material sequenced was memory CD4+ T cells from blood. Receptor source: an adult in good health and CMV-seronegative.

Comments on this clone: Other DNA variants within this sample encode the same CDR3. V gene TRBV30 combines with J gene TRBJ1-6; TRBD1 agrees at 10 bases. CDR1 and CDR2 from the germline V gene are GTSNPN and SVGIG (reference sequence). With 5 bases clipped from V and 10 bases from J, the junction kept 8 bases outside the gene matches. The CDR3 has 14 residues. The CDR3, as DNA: TGTGCCTGGGATTTGGGACAGGGGAACTCACCCCTCCACTTT. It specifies CAWDLGQGNSPLHF.

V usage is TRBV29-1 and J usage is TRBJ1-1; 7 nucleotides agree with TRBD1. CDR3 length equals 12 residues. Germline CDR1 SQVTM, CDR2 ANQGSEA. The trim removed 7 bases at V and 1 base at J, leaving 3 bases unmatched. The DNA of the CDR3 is TGCAGCGCCCGGGACAGGAACACTGAAGCTTTCTTT. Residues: CSARDRNTEAFF.

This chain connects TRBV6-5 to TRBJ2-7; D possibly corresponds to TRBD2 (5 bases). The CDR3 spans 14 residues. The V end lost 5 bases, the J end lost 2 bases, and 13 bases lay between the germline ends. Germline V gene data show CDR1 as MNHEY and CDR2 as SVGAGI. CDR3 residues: CASSPGDGTYEQYF. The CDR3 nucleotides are TGTGCCAGCAGTCCTGGAGACGGGACCTACGAGCAGTACTTC.

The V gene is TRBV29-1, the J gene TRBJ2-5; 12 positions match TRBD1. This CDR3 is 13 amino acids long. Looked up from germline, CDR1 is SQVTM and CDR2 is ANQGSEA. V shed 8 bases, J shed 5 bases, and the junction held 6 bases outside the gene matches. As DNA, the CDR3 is TGCAGCTCCGAAGGGACAGGGGGCGAGACCCAGTACTTC. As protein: CSSEGTGGETQYF. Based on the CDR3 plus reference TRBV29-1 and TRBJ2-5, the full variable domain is SAVISQKPSRDICQRGTSLTIQCQVDSQVTMMFWYRQQPGQSLTLIATANQGSEATYESGFVIDKFPISRPNLTFSTLTVSNMSPEDSSIYLCSSEGTGGETQYFGPGTRLLVL.

Here the CDR3 reads CAISGARGGRNYNEQFF. CDR3 in DNA: TGTGCCATCAGTGGAGCTCGGGGGGGACGAAACTACAATGAGCAGTTCTTC. This chain links TRBV10-3 with TRBJ2-1; TRBD2 matches 8 bases. Germline V CDR1 and CDR2: ENHRY, SYGVKD. With 4 bases clipped from V and 3 bases from J, the junction kept 11 bases outside the gene matches. The CDR3 has 17 amino acids.

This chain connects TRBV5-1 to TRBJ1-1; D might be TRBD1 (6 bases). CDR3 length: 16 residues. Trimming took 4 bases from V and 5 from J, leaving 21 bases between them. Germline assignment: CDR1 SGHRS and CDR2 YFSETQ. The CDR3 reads CASSKSSRAQGTEAFF. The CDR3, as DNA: TGCGCCAGCAGCAAGTCAAGCAGGGCCCAGGGGACTGAAGCTTTCTTT.

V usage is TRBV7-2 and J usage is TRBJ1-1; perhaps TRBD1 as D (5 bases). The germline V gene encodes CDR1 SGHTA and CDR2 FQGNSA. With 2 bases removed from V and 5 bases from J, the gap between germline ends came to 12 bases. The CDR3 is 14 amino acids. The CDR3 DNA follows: TGTGCCAGCAGCTTACGGGGACTGGGTACTGAAGCTTTCTTT. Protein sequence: CASSLRGLGTEAFF.

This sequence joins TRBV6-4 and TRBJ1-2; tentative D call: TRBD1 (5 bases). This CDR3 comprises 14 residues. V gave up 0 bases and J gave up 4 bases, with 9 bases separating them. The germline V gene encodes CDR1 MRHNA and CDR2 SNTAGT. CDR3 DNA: TGTGCCAGCAGTGACTCACCCGGGGCCTATGGCTACACCTTC. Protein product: CASSDSPGAYGYTF.

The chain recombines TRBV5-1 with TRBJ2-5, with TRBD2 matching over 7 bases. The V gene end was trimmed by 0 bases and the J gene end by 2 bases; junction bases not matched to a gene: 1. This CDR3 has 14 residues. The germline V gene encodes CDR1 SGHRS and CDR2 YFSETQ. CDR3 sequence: CASSLAGGQETQYF. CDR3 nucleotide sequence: TGCGCCAGCAGCTTGGCGGGGGGTCAAGAGACCCAGTACTTC.

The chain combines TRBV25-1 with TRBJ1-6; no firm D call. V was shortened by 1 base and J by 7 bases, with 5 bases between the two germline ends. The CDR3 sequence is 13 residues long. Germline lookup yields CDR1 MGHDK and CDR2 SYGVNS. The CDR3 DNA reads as TGTGCCAGCAGTGAATCGGGGAATTCACCCCTCCACTTT. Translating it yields CASSESGNSPLHF.

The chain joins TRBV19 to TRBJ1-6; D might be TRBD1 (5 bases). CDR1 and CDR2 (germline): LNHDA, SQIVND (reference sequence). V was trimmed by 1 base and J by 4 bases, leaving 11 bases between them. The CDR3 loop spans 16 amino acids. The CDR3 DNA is TGTGCCAGTAGTATAGCTCGGGACCGATATAATTCACCCCTCCACTTT. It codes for CASSIARDRYNSPLHF.

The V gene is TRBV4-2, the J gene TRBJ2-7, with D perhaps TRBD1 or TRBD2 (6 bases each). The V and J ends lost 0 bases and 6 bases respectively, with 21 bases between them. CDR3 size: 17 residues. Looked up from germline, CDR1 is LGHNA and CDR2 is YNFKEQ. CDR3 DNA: TGTGCCAGCAGCCAAGATCATGGGACTCGCGAGGGGGGCGAGCAGTACTTC. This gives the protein CASSQDHGTREGGEQYF.

The CDR3 DNA reads TGTGCCAGCAGCCCCTTTAGGGAGACCCAGTACTTC. It specifies CASSPFRETQYF. This chain connects TRBV11-2 to TRBJ2-5; D remains ambiguous. The CDR3 is 12 residues long. Trimming pared 5 bases from V and 5 bases from J, leaving 9 bases between. Germline assignment: CDR1 SGHAT and CDR2 FQNNGV.

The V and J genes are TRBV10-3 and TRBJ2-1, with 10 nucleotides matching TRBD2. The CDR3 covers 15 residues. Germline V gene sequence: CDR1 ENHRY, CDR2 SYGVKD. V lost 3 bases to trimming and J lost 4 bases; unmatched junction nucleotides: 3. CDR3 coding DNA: TGTGCCATCAGTGACATAGCGGGGGGTTACAATGAGCAGTTCTTC. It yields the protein CAISDIAGGYNEQFF.

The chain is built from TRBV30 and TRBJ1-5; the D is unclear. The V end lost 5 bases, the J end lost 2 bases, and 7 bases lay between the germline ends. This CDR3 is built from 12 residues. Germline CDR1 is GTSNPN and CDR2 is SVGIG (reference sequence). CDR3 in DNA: TGTGCCTGGCGCACGGGCAATCAGCCCCAGCATTTT. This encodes CAWRTGNQPQHF.

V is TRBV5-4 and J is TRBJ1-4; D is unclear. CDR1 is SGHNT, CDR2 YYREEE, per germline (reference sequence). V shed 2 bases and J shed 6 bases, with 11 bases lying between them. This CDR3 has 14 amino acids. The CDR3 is CASSLPGRDEKLFF. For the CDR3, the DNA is TGTGCCAGCAGCTTACCCGGGAGAGATGAAAAACTGTTTTTT.

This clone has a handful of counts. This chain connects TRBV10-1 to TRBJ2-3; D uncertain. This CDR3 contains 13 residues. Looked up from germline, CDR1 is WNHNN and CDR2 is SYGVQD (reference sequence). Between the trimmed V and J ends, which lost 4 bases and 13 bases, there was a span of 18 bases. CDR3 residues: CASSGVESRSKYF. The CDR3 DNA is TGCGCCAGCAGTGGGGTTGAGTCACGGTCAAAGTATTTT.

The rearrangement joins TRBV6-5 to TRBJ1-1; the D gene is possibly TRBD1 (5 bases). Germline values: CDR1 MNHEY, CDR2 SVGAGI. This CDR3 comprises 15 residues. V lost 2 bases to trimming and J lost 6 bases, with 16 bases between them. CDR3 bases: TGTGCCAGCAGTTACGCGGGACGCCGTTTGGCTGAAGCTTTCTTT. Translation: CASSYAGRRLAEAFF.

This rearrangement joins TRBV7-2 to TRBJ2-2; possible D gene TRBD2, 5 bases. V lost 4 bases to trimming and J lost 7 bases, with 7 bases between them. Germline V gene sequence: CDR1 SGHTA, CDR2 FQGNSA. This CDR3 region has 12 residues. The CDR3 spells CASSYDYGELFF. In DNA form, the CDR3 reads TGTGCCAGCAGCTACGACTACGGGGAGCTGTTTTTT.

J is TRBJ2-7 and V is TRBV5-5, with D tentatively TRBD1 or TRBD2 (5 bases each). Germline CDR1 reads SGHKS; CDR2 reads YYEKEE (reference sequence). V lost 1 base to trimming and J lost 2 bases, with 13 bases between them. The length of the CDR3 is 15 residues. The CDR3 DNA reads TGTGCCAGCAGCTTGCTCAGGGACGGGCCCTACGAGCAGTACTTC. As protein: CASSLLRDGPYEQYF.

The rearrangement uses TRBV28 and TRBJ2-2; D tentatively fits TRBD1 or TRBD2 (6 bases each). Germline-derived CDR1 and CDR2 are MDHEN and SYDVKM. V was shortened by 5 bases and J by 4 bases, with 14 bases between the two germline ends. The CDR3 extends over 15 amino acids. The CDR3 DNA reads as TGTGCCAGCAGTAACAGGGACGGGGGCACCGGGGAGCTGTTTTTT. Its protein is CASSNRDGGTGELFF.

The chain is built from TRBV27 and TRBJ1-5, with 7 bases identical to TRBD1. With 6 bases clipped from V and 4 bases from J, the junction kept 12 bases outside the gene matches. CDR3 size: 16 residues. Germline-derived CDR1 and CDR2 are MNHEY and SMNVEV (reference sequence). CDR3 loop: CASRPTRGNGNQPQHF. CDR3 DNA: TGTGCCAGCAGACCCACCAGGGGGAATGGTAATCAGCCCCAGCATTTT.

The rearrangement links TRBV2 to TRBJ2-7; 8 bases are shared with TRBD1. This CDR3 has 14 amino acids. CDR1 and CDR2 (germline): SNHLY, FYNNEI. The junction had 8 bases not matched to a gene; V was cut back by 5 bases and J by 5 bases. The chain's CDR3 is CASSLDRGRDEQYF. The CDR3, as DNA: TGTGCCAGCAGTCTAGACAGGGGCCGGGACGAGCAGTACTTC.

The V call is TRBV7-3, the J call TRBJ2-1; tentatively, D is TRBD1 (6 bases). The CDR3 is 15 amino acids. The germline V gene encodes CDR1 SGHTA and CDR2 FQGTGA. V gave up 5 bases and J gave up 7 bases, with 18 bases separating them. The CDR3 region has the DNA TGTGCCAGCAGCGACTTAGGGGATAGGGGGAATGAGCAGTTCTTC. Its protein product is CASSDLGDRGNEQFF.

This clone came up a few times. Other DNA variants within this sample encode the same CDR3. The CDR3 nucleotides read TGTGCCAGCCCGCCTGACAGGGGAGGGAGGGAGACCCAGTACTTC. The encoded protein is CASPPDRGGRETQYF. The chain combines TRBV2 with TRBJ2-5; D perhaps matches TRBD1 (8 bases). The CDR3 is 15 amino acids. The V and J ends lost 8 bases and 5 bases respectively, with 21 bases between them. CDR1 is SNHLY and CDR2 is FYNNEI in the germline V gene.

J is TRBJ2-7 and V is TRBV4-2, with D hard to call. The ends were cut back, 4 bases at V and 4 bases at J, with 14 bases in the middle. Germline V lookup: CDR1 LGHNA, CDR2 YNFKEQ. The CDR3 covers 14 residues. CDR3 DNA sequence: TGTGCCAGCAGCCCCCTCCTCGGGCCTTACGAGCAGTACTTC. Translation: CASSPLLGPYEQYF.

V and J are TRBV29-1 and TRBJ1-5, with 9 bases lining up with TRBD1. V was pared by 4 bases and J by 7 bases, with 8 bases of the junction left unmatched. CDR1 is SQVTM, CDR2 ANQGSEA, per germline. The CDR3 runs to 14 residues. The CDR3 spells CSVVTGGEEQPQHF. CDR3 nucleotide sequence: TGCAGCGTTGTAACAGGGGGCGAGGAACAGCCCCAGCATTTT.

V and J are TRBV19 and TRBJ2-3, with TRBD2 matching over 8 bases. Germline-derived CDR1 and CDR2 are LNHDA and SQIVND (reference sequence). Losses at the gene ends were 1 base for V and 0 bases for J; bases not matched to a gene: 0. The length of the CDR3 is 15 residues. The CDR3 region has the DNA TGTGCCAGTAGTATAGCGGGGGGGAGCACAGATACGCAGTATTTT. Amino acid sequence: CASSIAGGSTDTQYF.